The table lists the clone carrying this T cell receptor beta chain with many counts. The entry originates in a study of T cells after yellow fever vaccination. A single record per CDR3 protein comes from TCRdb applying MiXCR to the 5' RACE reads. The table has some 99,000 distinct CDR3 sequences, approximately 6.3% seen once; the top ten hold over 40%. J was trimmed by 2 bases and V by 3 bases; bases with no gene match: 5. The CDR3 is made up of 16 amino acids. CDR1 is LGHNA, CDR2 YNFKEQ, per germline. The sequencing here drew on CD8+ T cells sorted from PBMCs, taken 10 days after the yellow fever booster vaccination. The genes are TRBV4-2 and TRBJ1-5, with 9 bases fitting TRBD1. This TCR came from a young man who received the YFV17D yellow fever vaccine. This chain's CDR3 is CASSQDRGTGNQPQHF. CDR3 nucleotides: TGTGCCAGCAGCCAGGACAGGGGTACGGGCAATCAGCCCCAGCATTTT.